These 21 T cell receptor beta chains were all obtained from the same sample, sequenced in a study of read filtering for tumor transcriptome and immune sequencing (dated by TCRdb to about 2020). Sequencing took place on an Illumina HiSeq 4000. Starting from 400 ng RNA, TCR libraries were constructed with the Immunoverse kit using molecular barcoded adaptors that cover the alpha/delta and beta/gamma chains. Through fastp at Q25 and MiXCR, TCRdb rebuilt clones from the public reads, retaining in-frame beta chains. Rows are unified per CDR3 protein, each entry keeping the most common DNA and genes. This sample gives 15,000 or so distinct CDR3 sequences in total; roughly 22% of them show up just once. Of the sample, more than 75% falls within the top ten clones. Source material: a population of CD138-negative cells sorted from bone marrow. The cell subset or site label on this specimen signifies: bone marrow mononuclear cells depleted of CD138+ plasma/myeloma cells by negative magnetic selection. The receptors stem from a donor aged 40 or over with multiple myeloma.

V is TRBV6-5 and J is TRBJ1-1, with a possible D match to TRBD1 (5 bases). Trimming cost V 3 bases and J 4 bases, with 9 bases left between them. This CDR3 has 13 residues. Germline values: CDR1 MNHEY, CDR2 SVGAGI. In nucleotides, the CDR3 is TGTGCCAGCAGTTATTCGAGGGGCACTGAAGCTTTCTTT. Residues: CASSYSRGTEAFF.

The sample holds a few counts of this clonotype. This chain links TRBV11-3 with TRBJ1-6, with unresolved D. This CDR3 is 13 amino acids long. Trimming took off 5 bases at V and 13 bases at J, with 15 bases between the two ends. CDR1 is SGHNT and CDR2 is YENEEA in the germline V gene. CDR3 DNA sequence: TGTGCCAGCAGCATCGCTCCCCCCAATCCCCTCCACTTT. Encoded protein: CASSIAPPNPLHF.

This clonotype is termed medium-sized. V is TRBV5-1 and J is TRBJ2-1; 7 bases fit TRBD2. CDR3 length: 14 amino acids. CDR1 SGHRS and CDR2 YFSETQ come from the germline V gene. The junction had 6 bases not matched to a gene; V was cut back by 2 bases and J by 7 bases. In DNA, the CDR3 is TGCGCCAGCAGCTTTGGGCAGGGAGGGAATGAGCAGTTCTTC. Residues: CASSFGQGGNEQFF.

This clonotype came up many times. The V call is TRBV6-5, the J call TRBJ1-1, with D unresolved. V was pared by 0 bases and J by 3 bases, with 11 bases between. The CDR3 consists of 15 residues. The V gene's germline CDR1 is MNHEY and CDR2 SVGAGI. CDR3 coding DNA: TGTGCCAGCAGTTACTCTTCGTTTCCGGACACTGAAGCTTTCTTT. Protein sequence: CASSYSSFPDTEAFF.

Comment on this clonotype: This sequence may be a read error, since a much larger clone differs from it by one base. The chain couples TRBV2 to TRBJ1-1, with D possibly TRBD1 on 6 matching bases. This CDR3 is 12 amino acids long. Germline lookup yields CDR1 SNHLY and CDR2 FYNNEI. CDR3 sequence reads: CARGTLNTEALF. The CDR3 region has the DNA TGTGCCAGAGGGACACTGAACACTGAAGCTTTATTT.

This clonotype was counted at least ten times. The chain is built from TRBV20-1 and TRBJ2-7; TRBD2 matches 10 bases. V gave up 5 bases and J gave up 2 bases; unmatched junction bases: 12. The CDR3 has 16 amino acids. CDR1 is DFQATT, CDR2 SNEGSKA, per germline (reference sequence). The CDR3 region has the DNA TGCAGTGCTCGACCACGTACTAGCGGGAACGCCTACGAGCAGTACTTC. Protein product: CSARPRTSGNAYEQYF.

V and J are TRBV4-3 and TRBJ2-3; TRBD2 agrees at 12 bases. The CDR3 contains 16 residues. Losses at the gene ends were 0 bases for V and 3 bases for J; bases not matched to a gene: 1. Looked up from germline, CDR1 is LGHNA and CDR2 is YSLEER. CDR3 sequence (DNA): TGCGCCAGCAGCCAAGACGGGACTAGCGGGACAGATACGCAGTATTTT. Amino acids: CASSQDGTSGTDTQYF.

This clonotype was recorded at least ten times. The chain employs TRBV20-1 and TRBJ2-3, with D unclear. The V and J ends lost 0 bases and 5 bases respectively, with 9 bases between them. From germline, CDR1 is DFQATT and CDR2 SNEGSKA (reference sequence). The CDR3 consists of 13 residues. DNA of the CDR3: TGCAGTGCTAGAGACAGCGCCGTAGATACGCAGTATTTT. Residues: CSARDSAVDTQYF.

This clonotype has just a few counts. The rearrangement joins TRBV9 to TRBJ2-7; D assignment may be TRBD1 or TRBD2 (5 bases each). Trimming took off 4 bases at V and 0 bases at J, with 11 bases between the two ends. This CDR3 is built from 14 residues. The germline V gene encodes CDR1 SGDLS and CDR2 YYNGEE. CDR3 sequence (DNA): TGTGCCAGCAGCCACCGGGACGGCTCCTACGAGCAGTACTTC. Encoded protein: CASSHRDGSYEQYF.

Comment on this clonotype: A much larger clone differs by one base, so this may be a read error. This chain links TRBV29-1 with TRBJ2-3, with TRBD1 matching over 7 bases. Germline-derived CDR1 and CDR2 are SQVTM and ANQGSEA. CDR3 length: 14 amino acids. Written as DNA, the CDR3 is TGCAGCGTTTCTGGGACAGCGAGCACAGATACGCAGTGTTTT. Its protein product is CSVSGTASTDTQCF.

This clonotype has at least ten counts. The chain links TRBV5-1 to TRBJ1-4; 9 bases align to TRBD1. CDR1 is SGHRS and CDR2 is YFSETQ in the germline V gene. This CDR3 has 14 amino acids. V dropped 4 bases and J dropped 8; count of bases not matched to a gene: 6. This CDR3 is CASSMGQGEEKLFF. CDR3 bases: TGCGCCAGCAGCATGGGACAGGGTGAGGAAAAACTGTTTTTT.

In this sample, this clonotype turned up many times. This chain joins TRBV27 and TRBJ2-1, with 14 positions matching TRBD2. J lost 1 base, V lost 5 bases, and 13 bases had no gene match. From germline, CDR1 is MNHEY and CDR2 SMNVEV (reference sequence). This CDR3 has 20 residues. The CDR3 DNA reads as TGTGCCAGCAGTGCTCACCTAACTGGGACTAGCGGGGGTTCCTACAATGAGCAGTTCTTC. This codes for CASSAHLTGTSGGSYNEQFF.

This clonotype was detected a few times. The chain links TRBV11-2 to TRBJ2-3; D may be TRBD2 (5 bases). V was trimmed by 5 bases and J by 12 bases, leaving 15 bases between them. CDR1 and CDR2 from the germline V gene are SGHAT and FQNNGV. The CDR3 length is 12 residues. The CDR3 spells CASSRTGWDQYF. CDR3 DNA sequence: TGTGCCAGCAGCCGGACGGGGTGGGATCAGTATTTT.

The rearrangement joins TRBV12-3 or TRBV12-4 to TRBJ1-1; D is ambiguous. This CDR3 has 12 residues. Trimming cost V 2 bases and J 7 bases, with 8 bases left between them. The CDR3 sequence is CASSLKGVEAFF. CDR3 DNA: TGTGCCAGCAGTTTAAAGGGCGTTGAAGCTTTCTTT.

The chain links TRBV5-6 to TRBJ1-2, with D perhaps matching TRBD1 (5 bases). Germline CDR1 is SGHDT and CDR2 is YYEEEE. CDR3 length equals 13 residues. V was pared by 9 bases and J by 3 bases, with 15 bases between. CDR3 in amino acids: CATRPQGHYGYTF. CDR3 DNA: TGTGCCACCCGACCCCAGGGTCACTATGGCTACACCTTC.

CDR3 in amino acids: CASSRYQETQYF. The CDR3 bases are TGTGCCAGCAGCCGGTACCAAGAGACCCAGTACTTC. The gene calls are TRBV13 and TRBJ2-5; no definite D call. Trimming took 5 bases from V and 0 from J, leaving 4 bases between them. The length of the CDR3 is 12 residues. Germline CDR1 and CDR2: PRHDT and FYEKMQ (reference sequence).

This clonotype was observed at least ten times. V and J are TRBV25-1 and TRBJ2-3; 12 bases fit TRBD1. The germline V gene encodes CDR1 MGHDK and CDR2 SYGVNS. The CDR3 runs 15 residues. The trim removed 7 bases at V and 4 bases at J, leaving 6 bases unmatched. CDR3 in DNA: TGTGCCAGCATACCGGGACAGGGGGCTTCAGATACGCAGTATTTT. This encodes CASIPGQGASDTQYF.

This sequence joins TRBV3-1 and TRBJ1-5; a weak D match, TRBD1 (6 bases). From germline, CDR1 is LGHDT and CDR2 YNNKEL (reference sequence). Trimming cost V 1 base and J 6 bases, with 13 bases left between them. The CDR3 is 15 residues long. The DNA for the CDR3 is TGTGCCAGCAGCCAAGGGGACAACCTCTTTCAGCCCCAGCATTTT. Translated, it gives CASSQGDNLFQPQHF.

With regard to this clonotype: Just one base apart from a much larger clone, this may be a read error. This chain links TRBV5-6 with TRBJ1-2; 8 nucleotides agree with TRBD1. V lost 5 bases to trimming and J lost 3 bases; unmatched junction nucleotides: 3. The CDR3 consists of 13 residues. Germline V gene sequence: CDR1 SGHDT, CDR2 YYEEEE. The CDR3 here is CASRRTGHYGYTF. The DNA for the CDR3 is TGTGCCAGCAGACGGACAGGGCACTATGGCTACACCTTC. The full variable domain, rest sourced from reference TRBV5-6 and TRBJ1-2, is DAGVTQSPTHLIKTRGQQVTLRCSPKSGHDTVSWYQQALGQGPQFIFQYYEEEERQRGNFPDRFSGHQFPNYSSELNVNALLLGDSALYLCASRRTGHYGYTFGSGTRLTVV.

There are a few counts of this clonotype. The genes are TRBV12-3 or TRBV12-4 and TRBJ2-3, with 11 bases lining up with TRBD2. There are 16 residues in the CDR3. V lost 1 base, J lost 5 bases, and 5 bases stayed unmatched. The CDR3 DNA is TGTGCCAGCAGTTTAGTTGCTAGCGGGGGGTTAGATACGCAGTATTTT. Amino acid sequence: CASSLVASGGLDTQYF.

This clonotype was detected ten times or more. V is TRBV19 and J is TRBJ2-1; D perhaps matches TRBD2 (6 bases). This CDR3 has 15 residues. The V end lost 6 bases, the J end lost 6 bases, and 18 bases lay between the germline ends. Germline V CDR1 and CDR2: LNHDA, SQIVND (reference sequence). The CDR3 protein is CASRKPGLRLNEQFF. The CDR3 DNA follows: TGTGCCAGTAGGAAACCGGGACTCCGACTCAATGAGCAGTTCTTC.